This T cell receptor (beta chain) stems from a study of blood T cell repertoires in COVID-19. Study context: The samples span acute and convalescent COVID-19 from the United States, Italy and Spain.

Sequencing was performed with immunoSEQ multiplex PCR; in TCRdb, only in-frame clones are kept and a portion is missing. This sample has 310,000 or so clones, with roughly 87% found just once. The germline V and J ends were trimmed by 3 bases and 3 bases, with 12 bases remaining between them. This CDR3 contains 14 residues. CDR1 and CDR2 from the germline V gene are SGHRS and YFSETQ. The sequencing input was peripheral blood. This sequence joins TRBV5-1 and TRBJ1-1; possibly TRBD1 for D (5 bases). The origin of this receptor is a man between 25 and 39 years old with COVID-19, enrolled during active disease. The CDR3 bases are TGCGCCAGCAGCTGGGGCTTCACCGACACTGAAGCTTTCTTT. This sequence encodes CASSWGFTDTEAFF.